Following are 7 T cell receptor beta chains from one sample sequenced in a study of blood T cell repertoires in COVID-19. TCRdb's copy holds only in-frame clones and misses some; the assay was immunoSEQ multiplex PCR. The sample carries approximately 200,000 clones, about 91% recorded once. Sequencing was performed on peripheral blood. The receptors originated from a woman aged 25-40 years with acute or convalescent COVID-19.

This chain links TRBV27 with TRBJ2-1; unclear D gene. The CDR3 has 13 amino acids. The germline V and J ends were trimmed by 8 bases and 2 bases, with 10 bases remaining between them. Germline CDR1 and CDR2: MNHEY and SMNVEV (reference sequence). The chain's CDR3 is CASESSTYNEQFF. CDR3 DNA sequence: TGTGCCAGCGAGTCTTCCACCTACAATGAGCAGTTCTTC.

This clone has more than one count but fewer than ten. The chain carries TRBV14 and TRBJ2-5, with a weak D call TRBD2 (6 bases). This CDR3 comprises 12 residues. CDR1 SGHDN and CDR2 FVKESK come from the germline V gene. The CDR3 coding sequence is TGTGTCAGTAGAACGGGGGAAGAGACCCAGTACTTC. It translates to CVSRTGEETQYF.

The chain's CDR3 is CASSLQGLETQYF. CDR3 bases: TGTGCCAGCAGCTTACAGGGATTAGAGACCCAGTACTTC. The chain couples TRBV5-6 to TRBJ2-5, with a possible D match to TRBD1 (6 bases). V lost 2 bases, J lost 4 bases, and 9 bases lay in between. The CDR3 is 13 amino acids. Germline V gene data show CDR1 as SGHDT and CDR2 as YYEEEE.

This chain joins TRBV20-1 and TRBJ1-1; D is possibly TRBD1 (5 bases). The V gene's germline CDR1 is DFQATT and CDR2 SNEGSKA (reference sequence). The germline V and J ends were trimmed by 5 bases and 7 bases, with 11 bases remaining between them. The CDR3 extends over 11 amino acids. The CDR3 bases are TGCAGTGCTCCAGGGCTTGTTGAAGCTTTCTTT. Translated, it gives CSAPGLVEAFF.

This clone has a handful of counts. This chain uses TRBV5-1 with TRBJ1-2, with 10 bases matching TRBD1. V lost 3 bases and J lost 6; bases outside the gene matches: 5. This CDR3 region has 14 residues. The germline gives CDR1 SGHRS, CDR2 YFSETQ. The CDR3 is CASSYAGTGDGYTF. The CDR3 DNA follows: TGCGCCAGCAGCTACGCCGGGACAGGGGATGGCTACACCTTC.

The V and J genes are TRBV19 and TRBJ1-5, with 9 bases identical to TRBD1. The CDR3 runs to 14 residues. CDR1 and CDR2 (germline): LNHDA, SQIVND (reference sequence). V lost 3 bases and J lost 7; bases outside the gene matches: 4. The CDR3 loop is CASSITGGGQPQHF. CDR3 DNA: TGTGCCAGTAGTATTACAGGGGGCGGACAGCCCCAGCATTTT.

This chain joins TRBV9 and TRBJ2-1, with TRBD2 matching over 11 bases. This CDR3 comprises 15 residues. V shed 3 bases and J 8 bases; nucleotides not matched to a gene: 7. Germline V gives CDR1 SGDLS, CDR2 YYNGEE. The CDR3 loop is CASSATSGSFDEQFF. CDR3 nucleotide sequence: TGTGCCAGCAGCGCCACTAGCGGGAGTTTCGATGAGCAGTTCTTC.